Sequencing of this T cell receptor (beta chain) was carried out in a study of shared clonotypes between healthy human individuals. Study-level findings and limits: Between a handful of donors, naive CD4 clonotypes were shared at a level of about 5.3%. Non-shared clonotypes had lower generation probabilities than clonotypes shared by all four sorted-subset donors.

Clones were read by immunoSEQ multiplex PCR, and TCRdb kept only the in-frame ones, dropping some. The sample has around 2,000,000 clones, roughly 95% seen once; the top ten hold 0.95% to 1.5%. This clone showed up just once. The antigen is unknown. Germline V CDR1 and CDR2: SGHTA, FQGNSA. V shed 1 base and J 3 bases; nucleotides not matched to a gene: 9. The CDR3 has 16 residues. Naive CD8 cells were CD45RO-negative, positively selected for CCR7, excluding terminally differentiated effector memory CD45RA+ cells. The receptor's source is a man aged 18 to 35 in good health. The sequencing sample was made of naive CD8+ T cells sorted from blood. The rearrangement uses TRBV7-2 and TRBJ2-7; 7 nucleotides agree with TRBD2. CDR3 sequence reads: CASSLVPIGGGYEQYF. DNA of the CDR3: TGTGCCAGCAGCTTAGTTCCGATTGGGGGGGGCTACGAGCAGTACTTC.